The 18 T cell receptor beta chains in this list originate from one sample, sequenced in a study of T-cell reconstitution after alpha-beta-depleted transplantation in children. Preparation of the TCRbeta library used unique molecular identifiers. TCRdb reprocessed the PCR reads via MiXCR and lists one record per CDR3 protein. The sample has hundreds of thousands of distinct CDR3 sequences, 10% to 15% seen once. The source material was PBMCs, mostly from graft donor cells, sampled 360 days after TCRalphabeta/CD19-depleted stem cell transplant. The receptors originated from a male patient younger than 18 who had a stem cell transplant for acute myeloid leukemia, so the T cells may come from the graft donor.

CDR3 DNA: TGTGCCAGCAGCCCCTATCGCCGGGACAGGCCCTACGAGCAGTACTTC. As protein: CASSPYRRDRPYEQYF. The chain couples TRBV9 to TRBJ2-7; 8 bases match TRBD1. V lost 4 bases and J lost 2; bases outside the gene matches: 11. In germline, CDR1 is SGDLS, CDR2 YYNGEE. This CDR3 spans 16 amino acids.

This clonotype appeared many times. The V gene is TRBV6-5, the J gene TRBJ1-5, with 10 bases fitting TRBD1. Germline V gene lookup returns CDR1 MNHEY and CDR2 SVGAGI. CDR3 size: 17 residues. The ends lost 6 bases at V and 9 bases at J; junction bases unmatched: 17. The DNA for the CDR3 is TGTGCCAGCAGCCTTCCCGGGACAGGGGCCCAACTAAGGCCCCAGCATTTT. It translates to CASSLPGTGAQLRPQHF.

The chain combines TRBV7-9 with TRBJ1-1, with D tentatively TRBD1 (6 bases). The V and J ends lost 5 bases and 4 bases respectively, with 11 bases between them. CDR1 and CDR2 from the germline V gene are SEHNR and FQNEAQ (reference sequence). This CDR3 region has 13 residues. CDR3 in amino acids: CASSASGVTEAFF. The CDR3 coding sequence is TGTGCCAGCAGCGCCTCAGGGGTCACTGAAGCTTTCTTT.

This clonotype appeared a few times. The genes are TRBV2 and TRBJ2-7, with D possibly matching TRBD1 (6 bases). Germline assignment: CDR1 SNHLY and CDR2 FYNNEI. Trimming shortened V by 7 bases and J by 0 bases, and 13 bases separated the two germline ends. The CDR3 has 14 amino acids. CDR3 nucleotide sequence: TGTGCCAGCACTCAAGACAGGTTCTCCTACGAGCAGTACTTC. Amino acid sequence: CASTQDRFSYEQYF.

This clonotype was picked up many times. The chain couples TRBV10-3 to TRBJ1-3, with 10 positions matching TRBD1. In germline, CDR1 is ENHRY, CDR2 SYGVKD. CDR3 length equals 14 residues. V was clipped by 6 bases and J by 4 bases; unmatched bases: 3. CDR3 amino acids: CAIRGQGSGNTIYF. The CDR3 DNA follows: TGTGCCATCAGGGGACAGGGGTCCGGAAACACCATATATTTT.

This clonotype was recorded a few times. The V gene is TRBV29-1, the J gene TRBJ2-7; D is perhaps TRBD1 (7 bases). The CDR3 is made up of 14 amino acids. Germline CDR1 is SQVTM and CDR2 is ANQGSEA. The V gene lost 0 bases and the J gene lost 3 bases, with 12 bases spanning the gap. The DNA of the CDR3 is TGCAGCGTTGAAGATCGCAGGGGGGTCTACGAGCAGTACTTC. The encoded protein is CSVEDRRGVYEQYF.

In this sample, this clonotype turned up many times. V gene TRBV10-3 combines with J gene TRBJ2-4, with D perhaps given as TRBD1 or TRBD2 (6 bases each). The germline V and J ends were trimmed by 7 bases and 9 bases, with 25 bases remaining between them. CDR3 length equals 16 residues. The V gene's germline CDR1 is ENHRY and CDR2 SYGVKD. DNA for the CDR3: TGTGCCATCAAGGGGGGTCCTGGGGAAGGGCCTGGCATTCAGTACTTC. Protein: CAIKGGPGEGPGIQYF.

This clonotype showed up many times. V usage is TRBV6-1 and J usage is TRBJ2-5; 10 bases align to TRBD2. CDR3 size: 15 residues. The V gene's germline CDR1 is MNHNS and CDR2 SASEGT. The V gene end was trimmed by 7 bases and the J gene end by 4 bases; junction bases not matched to a gene: 9. The CDR3 reads CASNLAGAGVETQYF. The DNA for the CDR3 is TGTGCCAGCAATCTAGCGGGAGCAGGTGTAGAGACCCAGTACTTC.

The chain combines TRBV6-2 or TRBV6-3 with TRBJ2-6; D might be TRBD1 (6 bases). There are 18 residues in the CDR3. Germline V CDR1 and CDR2: MNHEY, SVGEGT. The V end lost 0 bases, the J end lost 1 base, and 13 bases lay between the germline ends. CDR3 loop: CASSYSRGGASGANVLTF. The CDR3 region has the DNA TGTGCCAGCAGTTACTCACGTGGGGGCGCTTCTGGGGCCAACGTCCTGACTTTC.

V gene TRBV6-1 combines with J gene TRBJ2-3; 9 nucleotides line up with TRBD2. The CDR3 runs 14 residues. V trimming: 5 bases; J trimming: 6 bases; junction bases outside the gene matches: 6. Per germline, CDR1 MNHNS and CDR2 SASEGT. CDR3 coding DNA: TGTGCCAGCAGTCTAACCGGGACTAGCGATACGCAGTATTTT. It encodes CASSLTGTSDTQYF.

This clonotype has just a few counts. CDR3 DNA: TGTGCCAGCAGTTTCGCAGGGGGCGGGGACACCGGGGAGCTGTTTTTT. The encoded protein is CASSFAGGGDTGELFF. The chain links TRBV28 to TRBJ2-2; 8 bases align to TRBD1. Unmatched junction bases numbered 6, after V lost 3 bases and J lost 3 bases. In germline, CDR1 is MDHEN, CDR2 SYDVKM. The CDR3 covers 16 residues.

This clonotype has ten or more counts. V and J are TRBV5-1 and TRBJ1-2, with D hard to call. The germline CDR1 and CDR2 sequences are SGHRS and YFSETQ. The CDR3 covers 12 residues. Trimming left V 2 bases short and J 6 bases short, with 8 bases between. The CDR3 coding sequence is TGCGCCAGCAGCTTAGGGAGTCATGGCTACACCTTC. Translating it yields CASSLGSHGYTF.

The gene calls are TRBV18 and TRBJ2-5; the D is unclear. Germline V gives CDR1 KGHSH, CDR2 LQKENI. CDR3 length: 14 residues. Trimming stripped 1 base from V and 1 base from J, with 7 bases between. In nucleotides, the CDR3 is TGTGCCAGCTCACCACTTAGTGTCCAAGAGACCCAGTACTTC. Translating gives CASSPLSVQETQYF.

This clonotype was detected only a few times. The V and J genes are TRBV20-1 and TRBJ2-2, with 10 bases that match TRBD2. Germline V CDR1 and CDR2: DFQATT, SNEGSKA (reference sequence). This CDR3 contains 18 residues. The trim removed 1 base at V and 1 base at J, leaving 9 bases unmatched. As DNA, the CDR3 is TGCAGTGCTAGAGGAAGCGGGGGGGCTGCTAAGAACACCGGGGAGCTGTTTTTT. Its protein is CSARGSGGAAKNTGELFF.

This clonotype turned up a few times. The chain recombines TRBV19 with TRBJ2-1; 12 nucleotides agree with TRBD2. Trimming at V came to 6 bases and at J to 8 bases, leaving 20 bases not matched to a gene. Per germline, CDR1 LNHDA and CDR2 SQIVND (reference sequence). CDR3 length: 19 residues. The DNA of the CDR3 is TGTGCCAGTAGCCCGGGACTAGCGGGCAACACCGTCATGCGTCATGAGCAGTTCTTC. Encoded protein: CASSPGLAGNTVMRHEQFF.

The V and J genes are TRBV18 and TRBJ2-1; D gene uncertain. The V and J ends lost 5 bases and 4 bases respectively, with 12 bases between them. The CDR3 loop spans 14 amino acids. Germline V gives CDR1 KGHSH, CDR2 LQKENI. CDR3 residues: CASSGQTSYNEQFF. The CDR3, as DNA: TGTGCCAGCTCAGGGCAGACCTCTTACAATGAGCAGTTCTTC.

This clonotype was observed many times. This sequence joins TRBV20-1 and TRBJ2-7; TRBD2 matches 8 bases. V trimming: 8 bases; J trimming: 0 bases; junction bases outside the gene matches: 6. Germline lookup yields CDR1 DFQATT and CDR2 SNEGSKA (reference sequence). The CDR3 length is 13 residues. CDR3 residues: CSHSGKHSYEQYF. The CDR3 region has the DNA TGCAGTCATAGCGGGAAACACTCCTACGAGCAGTACTTC.

This clonotype was observed a few times. The rearrangement links TRBV7-6 to TRBJ1-2, with 11 bases fitting TRBD1. Germline V gene data show CDR1 as SGHVS and CDR2 as FNYEAQ. The CDR3 loop spans 15 amino acids. V gave up 0 bases and J gave up 4 bases; unmatched junction bases: 1. Written as DNA, the CDR3 is TGTGCCAGCAGCTTAGCGGACAGGGGGCTCTATGGCTACACCTTC. Residues: CASSLADRGLYGYTF.